A selection of T cell receptor beta chains follows, all from one sample in a study of cytomegalovirus exposure and HLA in healthy donors. Generated by immunoSEQ multiplex PCR, the TCRdb table keeps only in-frame clones and is missing some. The table includes 120,000 to 150,000 clones, 60% to 80% detected once. Sequencing used PBMCs. The receptors here all came from a female donor in good health and CMV-seronegative. The conserved cysteine and the conserved F or W are not part of the CDR3 here. Some rows mark clone size as missing; the rest say once, few, many or name a class of expanded clone.

V,J,size,CDR3
TRBV5-4,TRBJ2-7,NA,ASSDGGTGDKQY
TRBV7-6,TRBJ1-1,few,ASTPGQGNTEAF
TRBV28,TRBJ1-2,NA,ASSSSWGHTSNYGYT
TRBV2,TRBJ1-2,NA,ASSASGYYGYT
TRBV27,TRBJ1-4,NA,ASSLSISGKLF
TRBV6-6,TRBJ2-5,NA,ASSYFEGGGTQY
TRBV19,TRBJ1-5,NA,ATKSGSQGSQPQH
TRBV7-9,TRBJ1-5,few,ASSPTGTAIQPQH
TRBV5-4,TRBJ2-2,NA,ASSLAGLNTGELF
TRBV27,TRBJ2-7,NA,ASGRGSSYEQY
TRBV6-6,TRBJ2-3,once,ASSFSGTSSTDTQY
TRBV6-6,TRBJ2-3,NA,ASRSRGGAYTQY
TRBV15,TRBJ1-2,NA,ATSRDPRENYGYT
TRBV5-1,TRBJ2-5,NA,ASSLGGHNQETQY
TRBV27,TRBJ2-1,NA,ASSRTGLYNEQF
TRBV2,TRBJ2-5,NA,ATKRNGQAETQY
TRBV7-2,TRBJ2-5,NA,ASSLANLAGGGRSETQY
TRBV5-1,TRBJ2-5,NA,ASSPSGIQETQY
TRBV10-2,TRBJ1-4,NA,ASSELRTGWFSEKLF
TRBV5-6,NA,once,ASSSGLLSYEQY